This T cell receptor (beta chain) originates from a study of cytomegalovirus exposure and HLA in healthy donors. Both 60 Vbeta primers and 13 Jbeta primers went into the PCR. Profiling relied on immunoSEQ multiplex PCR, and the TCRdb table lists in-frame clones only, not all of them. The table lists roughly 58,000 clones, 80% of them singletons. Comments on this clone: The target antigen is unknown.

Study-level points and caveats: Later on, a genetic analysis was performed. It linked a missense variant in DCLRE1C with V- and J-gene trimming of TCR beta. Later, an analysis found that common viral pathogens appeared to be linked with several of the most significant clusters. Using the classifier, cytomegalovirus status was reportedly diagnosed with high specificity and sensitivity.

This CDR3 has 14 residues. CDR1 and CDR2 (germline): MGHRA, YSYEKL. V was clipped by 4 bases and J by 0 bases, with 10 bases between them. The chain carries TRBV4-1 and TRBJ2-7; unclear D gene. Sequencing was performed on PBMCs. The TCR originated in a woman between 40 and 50 years old in good health and CMV-seronegative. The DNA for the CDR3 is TGCGCCAGCAGCCTATCGCCTAGCTCCTACGAGCAGTACTTC. Translating it yields CASSLSPSSYEQYF.